Each of the 25 T cell receptor beta chains below was sequenced from the same sample in a study of spatial heterogeneity in lung cancer (dated by TCRdb to the late 2010s). For these TCRs, the target antigens are not known. Library generation was performed with 5' RACE. TCRdb names NextSeq 500 as the instrument used. TCRdb passed the public sequencing reads through fastp at Q25 and MiXCR, retaining productive beta sequences. CDR3 protein duplicates are merged, each entry listing the most common genes and DNA. Across this sample there are more than 2,000 distinct CDR3 sequences, with less than 2.5% seen only once. The top ten constitute around 9.2% of the sample. Overall results and qualifications from the work: The number of expanded intratumoral alpha and beta TCRs correlated with the tumor nonsynonymous mutation count.

This specimen's time point label, interpreted: sample taken at primary tumor resection. The sample was lung tumor tissue, taken at surgery. These receptors were taken from a male donor with early-stage non-small cell lung cancer.

In this sample, this clonotype is medium-sized. This chain joins TRBV20-1 and TRBJ1-4, with 7 bases fitting TRBD1. The trim removed 5 bases at V and 7 bases at J, leaving 7 bases unmatched. The CDR3 length is 13 residues. CDR1 is DFQATT and CDR2 is SNEGSKA in the germline V gene (reference sequence). The CDR3 region is CSAPDRAAEKLFF. The CDR3 region has the DNA TGCAGTGCTCCCGACAGGGCGGCTGAAAAACTGTTTTTT.

The gene calls are TRBV5-5 and TRBJ2-5, with D possibly TRBD1 on 6 matching bases. V lost 1 base to trimming and J lost 2 bases, with 9 bases between them. In germline, CDR1 is SGHKS, CDR2 YYEKEE (reference sequence). The CDR3 is made up of 14 amino acids. In DNA, the CDR3 is TGTGCCAGCAGCTTGTCAGGGGTTCAAGAGACCCAGTACTTC. Amino acids: CASSLSGVQETQYF. Based on the CDR3 plus reference TRBV5-5 and TRBJ2-5, the full variable domain is DAGVTQSPTHLIKTRGQQVTLRCSPISGHKSVSWYQQVLGQGPQFIFQYYEKEERGRGNFPDRFSARQFPNYSSELNVNALLLGDSALYLCASSLSGVQETQYFGPGTRLLVL.

By proportion, this clonotype is medium-sized. The chain is built from TRBV10-3 and TRBJ2-3; no reliable D call. Germline V gene data show CDR1 as ENHRY and CDR2 as SYGVKD. The CDR3 sequence is 15 residues long. Trimming stripped 0 bases from V and 3 bases from J, with 10 bases between. CDR3 nucleotide sequence: TGTGCCATCAGTGAGTCGAGAATAGCAACAGATACGCAGTATTTT. Residues: CAISESRIATDTQYF.

In its sample, this clonotype ranks as medium-sized. V gene TRBV7-3 combines with J gene TRBJ1-1, with D unresolved. The CDR3 sequence is 15 residues long. Germline values: CDR1 SGHTA, CDR2 FQGTGA. Deletions cut 5 bases from V and 0 bases from J, with 13 bases between. In DNA form, the CDR3 reads TGTGCCAGCAGCCTAGACGGCGGACTGAACACTGAAGCTTTCTTT. Translated: CASSLDGGLNTEAFF.

This clonotype is medium-sized within its sample. V and J are TRBV27 and TRBJ2-3; weak D call: TRBD1 (6 bases). This CDR3 is built from 15 residues. V shed 5 bases and J shed 0 bases, with 12 bases lying between them. Per germline, CDR1 MNHEY and CDR2 SMNVEV (reference sequence). CDR3 in amino acids: CASSPDSTSTDTQYF. The CDR3 DNA is TGTGCCAGCAGTCCGGACAGTACTAGCACAGATACGCAGTATTTT.

This clonotype is deemed medium-sized (0.01 to 0.1%). V is TRBV6-5 and J is TRBJ1-1, with a weak D call TRBD1 (5 bases). The germline gives CDR1 MNHEY, CDR2 SVGAGI. Trimming stripped 2 bases from V and 1 base from J, with 14 bases between. The CDR3 totals 16 residues. CDR3 in DNA: TGTGCCAGCAGTTACGGGGGACGTTGGGGGAACACTGAAGCTTTCTTT. It codes for CASSYGGRWGNTEAFF.

By its share, this clonotype is large. The chain employs TRBV29-1 and TRBJ1-3; no firm D call. The ends were cut back, 6 bases at V and 2 bases at J, with 8 bases in the middle. This CDR3 is built from 12 residues. Germline-derived CDR1 and CDR2 are SQVTM and ANQGSEA. The DNA of the CDR3 is TGCAGCGTCGGTACGACTGGAAACACCATATATTTT. Translating it yields CSVGTTGNTIYF.

This clonotype was seen repeatedly, ten times or more. This sequence joins TRBV5-4 and TRBJ1-1; unclear D gene. The CDR3 is 14 amino acids. The germline V gene has CDR1 SGHNT and CDR2 YYREEE (reference sequence). V dropped 3 bases and J dropped 3 bases, with 12 bases sitting between them. Here the CDR3 DNA reads TGTGCCAGCAGCTCCGTTACTGGTTACACTGAAGCTTTCTTT. Protein sequence: CASSSVTGYTEAFF.

As concerns this clonotype: This CDR3 is missing its conserved last phenylalanine or tryptophan, likely due to a read error. The chain has TRBV4-1 and TRBJ2-5, with D uncertain. Deletions cut 0 bases from V and 5 bases from J, with 10 bases between. The germline V gene has CDR1 MGHRA and CDR2 YSYEKL. The CDR3 length is 14 residues. The CDR3 region has the DNA TGCGCCAGCAGCCAAGATCGATATCATGAGACCCAGTACTCT. It encodes CASSQDRYHETQYS.

By share, this clonotype ranks as medium-sized. This chain connects TRBV7-6 to TRBJ2-1; D may be TRBD1 (6 bases). Germline CDR1 and CDR2: SGHVS and FNYEAQ. V gave up 7 bases and J gave up 10 bases, with 17 bases separating them. CDR3 length equals 13 residues. This CDR3 is CASTSNRDGEQFF. In nucleotides, the CDR3 is TGTGCCAGCACCAGCAACAGGGATGGAGAGCAGTTCTTC.

This clonotype is medium-sized. V is TRBV5-1 and J is TRBJ2-5, with TRBD2 matching over 11 bases. The CDR3 consists of 15 residues. CDR1 and CDR2 (germline): SGHRS, YFSETQ. V was clipped by 1 base and J by 3 bases; unmatched bases: 2. CDR3 amino acids: CASSLTSGGEETQYF. The CDR3 DNA reads as TGCGCCAGCAGCTTGACTAGCGGGGGTGAAGAGACCCAGTACTTC.

This clonotype occurred many times. This chain links TRBV7-2 with TRBJ2-2, with D perhaps TRBD2 (5 bases). Germline V gives CDR1 SGHTA, CDR2 FQGNSA. The V gene lost 2 bases and the J gene lost 3 bases, with 10 bases spanning the gap. The CDR3 is 15 amino acids. As DNA, the CDR3 is TGTGCCAGCAGCTTAAGGGAGATTCACACCGGGGAGCTGTTTTTT. It yields the protein CASSLREIHTGELFF.

This clonotype rates as large. In DNA, the CDR3 is TGTGCCAGCAGTTACTCGTTAGCGGGGGGCTACGAGCAGTACTTC. This sequence encodes CASSYSLAGGYEQYF. The gene calls are TRBV6-5 and TRBJ2-7; 10 bases are a match to TRBD2. J gave up 3 bases and V 0 bases, and 2 bases lay outside the gene matches. The CDR3 is 15 residues long. Germline CDR1 and CDR2: MNHEY and SVGAGI.

This clonotype was seen many times. This chain joins TRBV10-1 and TRBJ1-1, with D hard to call. CDR1 and CDR2 (germline): WNHNN, SYGVQD (reference sequence). This CDR3 spans 15 amino acids. V gave up 2 bases and J gave up 1 base, with 11 bases separating them. As DNA, the CDR3 is TGCGCCAGCAGTGAGCGTAGAGGGAGGAACACTGAAGCTTTCTTT. Amino acid sequence: CASSERRGRNTEAFF.

In its sample, this clonotype ranks as medium-sized. This chain joins TRBV19 and TRBJ1-4, with TRBD1 matching 7 bases. J lost 7 bases, V lost 6 bases, and 8 bases had no gene match. The CDR3 is 14 residues long. CDR1 and CDR2 (germline): LNHDA, SQIVND (reference sequence). CDR3 sequence reads: CASSKGAMTEKLFF. The CDR3 DNA is TGTGCCAGTAGCAAGGGGGCGATGACTGAAAAACTGTTTTTT. Full variable domain (remainder filled in from reference TRBV19 and TRBJ1-4): DGGITQSPKYLFRKEGQNVTLSCEQNLNHDAMYWYRQDPGQGLRLIYYSQIVNDFQKGDIAEGYSVSREKKESFPLTVTSAQKNPTAFYLCASSKGAMTEKLFFGSGTQLSVL.

By share, this clonotype counts as medium-sized. The V call is TRBV7-8, the J call TRBJ2-5, with no clear D. In germline, CDR1 is SGHVS, CDR2 FQNEAQ. The CDR3 runs 12 residues. Trimming removed 4 bases at V and 0 bases at J, with 3 bases between. The CDR3 spells CASSSYQETQYF. CDR3 DNA sequence: TGTGCCAGCAGCTCTTACCAAGAGACCCAGTACTTC.

Relative to its sample, this clonotype is medium-sized. The V call is TRBV6-5, the J call TRBJ1-4, with D possibly TRBD1 on 5 matching bases. The ends were cut back, 2 bases at V and 3 bases at J, with 10 bases in the middle. CDR1 is MNHEY, CDR2 SVGAGI, per germline. The CDR3 covers 15 residues. The CDR3 sequence: CASSYMRGPNEKLFF. The CDR3 DNA follows: TGTGCCAGCAGTTACATGAGGGGCCCTAATGAAAAACTGTTTTTT.

This clonotype counts as medium-sized. This chain uses TRBV12-3 or TRBV12-4 with TRBJ1-3, with 12 bases fitting TRBD1. J gave up 6 bases and V 3 bases, and 9 bases lay outside the gene matches. CDR3 length: 17 residues. This CDR3 is CASSLLSGQGAENTIYF. Here the CDR3 DNA reads TGTGCCAGCAGTTTGTTGTCGGGACAGGGGGCGGAAAACACCATATATTTT.

This clonotype was observed a few times. This rearrangement joins TRBV6-2 or TRBV6-3 to TRBJ2-7; D remains unclear. The V and J ends lost 2 bases and 0 bases respectively, with 11 bases between them. CDR3 length equals 15 residues. Germline V gene data show CDR1 as MNHEY and CDR2 as SVGEGT. CDR3 sequence reads: CASSYPRPSSYEQYF. The CDR3 coding sequence is TGTGCCAGCAGTTACCCCCGACCCAGCTCCTACGAGCAGTACTTC.

This clonotype has a handful of counts. This clone may be a read error of a much larger clone one base away. The chain recombines TRBV29-1 with TRBJ2-5; tentatively, D is TRBD2 (6 bases). CDR1 is SQVTM, CDR2 ANQGSEA, per germline. The CDR3 consists of 12 residues. V lost 8 bases and J 3 bases, leaving 13 bases between the germline ends. The CDR3 sequence is CSLGGAKETQYF. In DNA form, the CDR3 reads TGCAGCCTGGGGGGTGCTAAAGAGACCCAGTACTTC.

This clonotype has a count of ten or more. With a much larger clone just one base away, this may be a read error. The chain has TRBV12-3 or TRBV12-4 and TRBJ1-4; no reliable D call. CDR3 size: 13 residues. V was shortened by 5 bases and J by 8 bases, with 12 bases between the two germline ends. Here the CDR3 DNA reads TGTGCCAGCAGTCTGGGGTGGGGAGAAAAACTGTTTTTT. Its protein product is CASSLGWGEKLFF.

By sample share, this clonotype is medium-sized. The V and J genes are TRBV29-1 and TRBJ2-2; TRBD1 agrees at 8 bases. Unmatched junction bases numbered 4, after V lost 3 bases and J lost 4 bases. The CDR3 is 14 amino acids. Germline CDR1 SQVTM, CDR2 ANQGSEA. DNA of the CDR3: TGCAGCGTTGACAGGGGGCTGGCCACCGGGGAGCTGTTTTTT. This gives the protein CSVDRGLATGELFF.

By share, this clonotype counts as medium-sized. This chain links TRBV2 with TRBJ1-6; D remains unclear. In germline, CDR1 is SNHLY, CDR2 FYNNEI. The CDR3 loop spans 17 amino acids. V lost 3 bases and J lost 7, with 19 bases in between. The chain's CDR3 is CASSEETTSRENSPLHF. As DNA, the CDR3 is TGTGCCAGCAGTGAGGAGACAACCTCACGAGAAAATTCACCCCTCCACTTT.

By sample share, this clonotype is medium-sized. V gene TRBV6-2 or TRBV6-3 combines with J gene TRBJ2-2; no clear D. The germline V gene has CDR1 MNHEY and CDR2 SVGEGT. The CDR3 loop spans 14 amino acids. V lost 2 bases and J lost 3, with 7 bases in between. CDR3 amino acids: CASSYQEHTGELFF. The CDR3 region has the DNA TGTGCCAGCAGTTACCAGGAACACACCGGGGAGCTGTTTTTT.

Sample share makes this clonotype medium-sized. The chain couples TRBV6-5 to TRBJ1-5; the match to TRBD1 covers 8 bases. This CDR3 contains 15 residues. From germline, CDR1 is MNHEY and CDR2 SVGAGI. Unmatched junction bases numbered 8, after V lost 6 bases and J lost 4 bases. The CDR3, as DNA: TGTGCCAGCAGAATCGGACAGGGCGGTAATCAGCCCCAGCATTTT. This gives the protein CASRIGQGGNQPQHF.